One T cell receptor (beta chain) is described in this entry. This entry belongs to a study of monozygotic twins with inflammatory bowel disease. Nested amplification of TCRalpha and TCRbeta cDNA involved two PCRs of approximately 16 and 10 cycles. From the 5' RACE reads, TCRdb lists one entry per CDR3 protein and no DNA. The listing contains 330,000 or so distinct CDR3 sequences. Donors gave under 3 ml of blood apiece. CDR1 is DFQATT, CDR2 SNEGSKA, per germline (reference sequence). This CDR3 spans 15 amino acids. This sequence joins TRBV20-1 and TRBJ2-7; TCRdb reports TRBD2, a call that lacks DNA to check it against. The receptor's source is a human donor with ulcerative colitis or Crohn's disease, or a healthy co-twin of an affected twin (not recorded which). Material for sequencing was blood. The CDR3 here is CSARTRLPSTIEQYF.